The entry below gives a single T cell receptor beta chain sequence along with its context. Its antigen is undetermined. The source of the sample is a study of shared clonotypes between healthy human individuals. Naive CD8 populations comprised CD45RO-negative cells positively selected for CCR7, excluding terminally differentiated effector memory CD45RA+ cells. Notes on the study in general: Non-shared clonotypes were found to have lower generation probabilities than the clonotypes that were shared by all four of the sorted-subset donors.

Between the trimmed V and J ends, which lost 1 base and 3 bases, there was a span of 10 bases. Germline V lookup: CDR1 SNHLY, CDR2 FYNNEI. The CDR3 has 14 amino acids. Clones were read by immunoSEQ multiplex PCR, and TCRdb kept only the in-frame ones, dropping some. Found here are a few million clones, roughly 95% of them singletons; the top ten hold around 1.8%. This TCR derives from a man between 18 and 29 years old in good health. Some clones in this sample may be carry-over from other donors' samples. Sequenced input: naive CD8+ T cells from PBMCs. This rearrangement joins TRBV2 to TRBJ2-7; tentative D call: TRBD1 (5 bases). The CDR3 region is CASSEGWGYYEQYF. DNA of the CDR3: TGTGCCAGCAGTGAAGGGTGGGGCTACTACGAGCAGTACTTC.